This T cell receptor beta chain stems from a study of T cells in Graves' hyperthyroidism and ophthalmopathy. Findings and caveats of the study: Most thyroid clonotypes with frequency above 0.001 were detected in blood.

This CDR3 is built from 14 residues. Looked up from germline, CDR1 is MNHNS and CDR2 is SASEGT. V lost 8 bases to trimming and J lost 7 bases; unmatched junction nucleotides: 11. This clonotype was seen many times. The antigen remains undetermined. Exclusions: uncontrolled infection, other autoimmune disease, pregnancy, lactation. Clinical symptoms, serum thyroxine, TRAb, thyroid ultrasound and orbital computed tomography informed diagnoses. Amplified TCR beta CDR3 regions came from RNA transcripts. The TCR CDR3 first-round RT-PCR relied on the HTBI primer set. TCRdb passed the multiplex PCR reads through MiXCR, listing each CDR3 protein once. The table shows about 510,000 distinct CDR3 sequences, with about 46% occurring only once.

The sequenced sample was peripheral blood or thyroid tissue (not recorded which). This clonotype was sampled from an adult woman with Graves' disease, either hyperthyroidism or ophthalmopathy (not recorded which). The genes are TRBV6-1 and TRBJ1-1; 9 nucleotides match TRBD1. The CDR3 DNA follows: TGTGCCAGCGGGCCACCGGGACAGGGAGTTGAAGCTTTCTTT. Translating it yields CASGPPGQGVEAFF.